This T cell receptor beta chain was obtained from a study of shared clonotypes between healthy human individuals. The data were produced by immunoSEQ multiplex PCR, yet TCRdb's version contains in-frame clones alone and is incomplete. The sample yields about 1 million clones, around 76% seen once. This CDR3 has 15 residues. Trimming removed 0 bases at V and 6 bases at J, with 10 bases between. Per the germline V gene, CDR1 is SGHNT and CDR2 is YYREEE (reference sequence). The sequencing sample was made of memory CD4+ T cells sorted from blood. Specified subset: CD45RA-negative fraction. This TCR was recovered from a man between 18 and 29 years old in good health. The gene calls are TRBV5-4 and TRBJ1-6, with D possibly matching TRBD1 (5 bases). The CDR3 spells CASSLGGSLNSPLHF. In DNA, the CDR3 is TGTGCCAGCAGCTTGGGGGGGTCTCTTAATTCACCCCTCCACTTT.